Following are 32 T cell receptor beta chains from one sample sequenced in a study of T cell responses to AZD1222 COVID-19 vaccine. Data came from immunoSEQ multiplex PCR; TCRdb stores just in-frame clones and leaves some out. The repertoire includes more than 150,000 clones, 70% to 90% of them detected once, and just under 7% sits in the top ten. The starting material was peripheral blood, obtained after recovery from COVID-19. The receptor source for this set is an adult who had recovered from COVID-19.

J is TRBJ2-7 and V is TRBV5-6, with 12 bases fitting TRBD2. CDR1 and CDR2 (germline): SGHDT, YYEEEE. CDR3 size: 15 residues. The V segment lost 4 bases and the J segment 5 bases; nucleotides outside the gene matches: 7. The CDR3 spells CASSQRTSGMNEQYF. CDR3 sequence (DNA): TGTGCCAGCAGCCAGCGGACTAGCGGGATGAACGAGCAGTACTTC.

The chain employs TRBV21-1 and TRBJ2-3; TRBD2 is the table's D call, not checked against the DNA. TRBV21-1 is a pseudogene locus. The CDR3 runs to 17 residues. CDR3 nucleotide sequence: TGTGCCAGCAGCAAAGCAGAACTAGCGGGGGAGTGTTCTACGCAGTATTTT. Amino acids: CASSKAELAGECSTQYF.

This clone was seen more than once but under ten times. The chain has TRBV9 and TRBJ2-2; a weak D match, TRBD2 (5 bases). Germline V lookup: CDR1 SGDLS, CDR2 YYNGEE. The CDR3 length is 16 residues. V was cut by 0 bases and J by 0 bases, with 9 bases left in between. CDR3 in amino acids: CASSVGPGTNTGELFF. The CDR3 DNA reads TGTGCCAGCAGCGTAGGGCCGGGGACGAACACCGGGGAGCTGTTTTTT. Together with reference TRBV9 and TRBJ2-2, the CDR3 gives the full variable domain: DSGVTQTPKHLITATGQRVTLRCSPRSGDLSVYWYQQSLDQGLQFLIQYYNGEERAKGNILERFSAQQFPDLHSELNLSSLELGDSALYFCASSVGPGTNTGELFFGEGSRLTVL.

The V gene is TRBV4-1, the J gene TRBJ1-5, with a weak D call TRBD1 (5 bases). Trimming pared 0 bases from V and 7 bases from J, leaving 10 bases between. The length of the CDR3 is 14 residues. Germline V gives CDR1 MGHRA, CDR2 YSYEKL. CDR3 sequence reads: CASSQERGRQPQHF. DNA of the CDR3: TGCGCCAGCAGCCAAGAAAGGGGTAGGCAGCCCCAGCATTTT.

The rearrangement uses TRBV24-1 and TRBJ2-3; 14 bases agree with TRBD2. V was clipped by 7 bases and J by 3 bases; unmatched bases: 14. The CDR3 is made up of 19 amino acids. The germline gives CDR1 KGHDR, CDR2 SFDVKD. The CDR3 bases are TGTGCCACCAGCGTCCATCCGGGACTAGCGGGAGAACGGACAGATACGCAGTATTTT. Translated, it gives CATSVHPGLAGERTDTQYF.

The V and J genes are TRBV5-1 and TRBJ1-2; D is ambiguous. This CDR3 is 15 amino acids long. Looked up from germline, CDR1 is SGHRS and CDR2 is YFSETQ. V dropped 0 bases and J dropped 6 bases, with 15 bases sitting between them. The CDR3 nucleotides are TGCGCCAGCAGCTTGGCCGGGTCGCCGAGAGATGGCTACACCTTC. Translation gives CASSLAGSPRDGYTF.

The chain employs TRBV6-5 and TRBJ1-2; no clear D gene. Germline V gene sequence: CDR1 MNHEY, CDR2 SVGAGI. This CDR3 comprises 14 residues. Trimming removed 5 bases at V and 0 bases at J, with 10 bases between. The CDR3 DNA sequence: TGTGCCAGCAGTAACTACGCGGCTAACTATGGCTACACCTTC. This encodes CASSNYAANYGYTF.

The rearrangement links TRBV7-2 to TRBJ2-3; D unclear. The germline CDR1 and CDR2 sequences are SGHTA and FQGNSA. This CDR3 is 16 amino acids long. V gave up 2 bases and J gave up 1 base, with 13 bases separating them. CDR3 sequence (DNA): TGTGCCAGCAGCTTAAAAACACCCTTGGGCACAGATACGCAGTATTTT. It codes for CASSLKTPLGTDTQYF.

The genes are TRBV7-2 and TRBJ2-3, with D possibly being TRBD1 or TRBD2 (5 bases each). CDR3 length: 15 amino acids. The V end was cut by 5 bases, the J end by 3 bases, with 15 bases between. Germline V gives CDR1 SGHTA, CDR2 FQGNSA. The CDR3 sequence: CASSHSGHSTDTQYF. CDR3 sequence (DNA): TGTGCCAGCAGCCACAGCGGACATTCGACAGATACGCAGTATTTT.

The chain links TRBV18 to TRBJ2-2; D remains ambiguous. Germline V lookup: CDR1 KGHSH, CDR2 LQKENI. The CDR3 covers 13 residues. V lost 4 bases, J lost 5 bases, and 8 bases lay in between. CDR3 DNA: TGTGCCAGCTCACTGGACCAAACCGGGGAGCTGTTTTTT. Translating gives CASSLDQTGELFF.

In this sample, this clone turned up many times. The rearrangement links TRBV12-3 or TRBV12-4 to TRBJ2-1; D is possibly TRBD1 or TRBD2 (5 bases each). The length of the CDR3 is 13 residues. The ends were cut back, 8 bases at V and 4 bases at J, with 12 bases in the middle. CDR3 residues: CASGEQGYNEQFF. The DNA for the CDR3 is TGTGCCAGCGGGGAGCAGGGTTACAATGAGCAGTTCTTC.

The V gene is TRBV6-5, the J gene TRBJ1-2; D unclear. Trimming removed 0 bases at V and 8 bases at J, with 4 bases between. The CDR3 contains 11 residues. In germline, CDR1 is MNHEY, CDR2 SVGAGI. The CDR3 sequence is CASSYSQGYTF. In nucleotides, the CDR3 is TGTGCCAGCAGTTACTCGCAAGGCTACACCTTC.

This rearrangement joins TRBV28 to TRBJ2-3, with TRBD2 matching 11 bases. This CDR3 region has 17 residues. Germline V gene data show CDR1 as MDHEN and CDR2 as SYDVKM. The CDR3 loop reads CASLAGGVREYTDTQYF. CDR3 nucleotides: TGTGCGAGCCTAGCGGGAGGTGTGAGGGAATACACAGATACGCAGTATTTT.

The rearrangement uses TRBV7-9 and TRBJ2-7; TRBD1 matches at 7 bases. J gave up 0 bases and V 5 bases, and 10 bases lay outside the gene matches. Germline V gene lookup returns CDR1 SEHNR and CDR2 FQNEAQ (reference sequence). The CDR3 covers 16 residues. The CDR3 sequence: CASSPRLGQSSYEQYF. CDR3 coding DNA: TGTGCCAGCAGCCCACGCCTGGGACAGAGCTCCTACGAGCAGTACTTC.

The genes are TRBV18 and TRBJ2-7; no reliable D call. The CDR3 length is 13 residues. Looked up from germline, CDR1 is KGHSH and CDR2 is LQKENI. Trimming removed 4 bases at V and 1 base at J, with 8 bases between. CDR3 DNA sequence: TGTGCCAGCTCACGACAACCTTCCTACGAGCAGTACTTC. Protein: CASSRQPSYEQYF.

The rearrangement links TRBV19 to TRBJ1-3, with D hard to call. With 3 bases removed from V and 5 bases from J, the gap between germline ends came to 8 bases. The CDR3 consists of 13 residues. From germline, CDR1 is LNHDA and CDR2 SQIVND (reference sequence). CDR3 loop: CASSISTRNTIYF. The CDR3 DNA reads TGTGCCAGTAGTATCTCGACCCGAAACACCATATATTTT. The full variable domain, rest sourced from reference TRBV19 and TRBJ1-3, is DGGITQSPKYLFRKEGQNVTLSCEQNLNHDAMYWYRQDPGQGLRLIYYSQIVNDFQKGDIAEGYSVSREKKESFPLTVTSAQKNPTAFYLCASSISTRNTIYFGEGSWLTVV.

This chain uses TRBV15 with TRBJ1-5, with TRBD1 identical over 10 bases. Germline V gene sequence: CDR1 LNHNV, CDR2 YYDKDF (reference sequence). This CDR3 contains 16 residues. V gave up 4 bases and J gave up 7 bases; unmatched junction bases: 10. CDR3 nucleotide sequence: TGTGCCACCAGCAACACCGGGACAGGGGATGAACAGCCCCAGCATTTT. As protein: CATSNTGTGDEQPQHF. The whole variable domain, remainder taken from reference TRBV15 and TRBJ1-5, is DAMVIQNPRYQVTQFGKPVTLSCSQTLNHNVMYWYQQKSSQAPKLLFHYYDKDFNNEADTPDNFQSRRPNTSFCFLDIRSPGLGDTAMYLCATSNTGTGDEQPQHFGDGTRLSIL.

The rearrangement links TRBV5-4 to TRBJ2-7; TRBD1 matches at 7 bases. Germline CDR1 and CDR2: SGHNT and YYREEE (reference sequence). The length of the CDR3 is 13 residues. V lost 3 bases and J lost 4; bases outside the gene matches: 4. The DNA for the CDR3 is TGTGCCAGCAGCTCGGGACAGTCGTACGAGCAGTACTTC. It is translated as CASSSGQSYEQYF.

This sequence joins TRBV14 and TRBJ2-4; no clear D. The V and J ends lost 0 bases and 6 bases respectively, with 3 bases between them. CDR1 and CDR2 (germline): SGHDN, FVKESK. The CDR3 consists of 12 residues. The CDR3 nucleotides read TGTGCCAGCAGCCAAGACTCAAACATTCAGTACTTC. The encoded protein is CASSQDSNIQYF.

CDR3 region: CASSTDSTDTQYF. The CDR3 region has the DNA TGTGCCAGCAGCACGGACAGCACAGATACGCAGTATTTT. The chain carries TRBV5-4 and TRBJ2-3; D is ambiguous. The CDR3 runs to 13 residues. V was trimmed by 4 bases and J by 0 bases, leaving 6 bases between them. Germline V gene sequence: CDR1 SGHNT, CDR2 YYREEE (reference sequence).

This sequence joins TRBV14 and TRBJ2-3, with no clear D. V was shortened by 1 base and J by 0 bases, with 11 bases between the two germline ends. This CDR3 is built from 16 residues. In germline, CDR1 is SGHDN, CDR2 FVKESK. Here the CDR3 reads CASSQGPYTSTDTQYF. The CDR3 nucleotides are TGTGCCAGCAGCCAAGGTCCTTATACTAGCACAGATACGCAGTATTTT.

The CDR3 region is CATSRAGQGAVDGYTF. The CDR3 bases are TGTGCCACCAGCAGAGCAGGGCAGGGGGCAGTCGATGGCTACACCTTC. This chain joins TRBV15 and TRBJ1-2; 8 nucleotides line up with TRBD1. The CDR3 spans 16 residues. With V trimmed by 1 base and J by 6 bases, 10 bases remained unmatched. Germline V gives CDR1 LNHNV, CDR2 YYDKDF (reference sequence).

J is TRBJ2-3 and V is TRBV7-8; D assignment may be TRBD1 or TRBD2 (6 bases each). The germline V gene has CDR1 SGHVS and CDR2 FQNEAQ. Trimming removed 2 bases from V and 5 bases from J, with 17 bases in between. The CDR3 has 16 residues. In DNA, the CDR3 is TGTGCCAGCAGCTTAAGGGGGGCTGCCGGCGGAGATACGCAGTATTTT. Amino acids: CASSLRGAAGGDTQYF.

This chain connects TRBV11-1 to TRBJ1-2; a weak D match, TRBD1 (6 bases). V lost 2 bases to trimming and J lost 6 bases, with 7 bases between them. Per germline, CDR1 SGHAT and CDR2 FQDESV (reference sequence). The CDR3 is made up of 12 amino acids. As DNA, the CDR3 is TGTGCCAGCAGCTTACAGGGGAATGGCTACACCTTC. It translates to CASSLQGNGYTF.

V gene TRBV5-8 combines with J gene TRBJ2-7; tentative D call: TRBD2 (7 bases). The CDR3 runs to 14 residues. Trimming left V 4 bases short and J 6 bases short, with 17 bases between. Germline CDR1 SGHTS, CDR2 YDEGEE. The CDR3 DNA is TGTGCCAGCAGCCCCTGGCAGGGAGGGGGCGAGCAGTACTTC. Protein product: CASSPWQGGGEQYF. Filled out from reference TRBV5-8 and TRBJ2-7, the complete variable domain reads EAGVTQSPTHLIKTRGQQATLRCSPISGHTSVYWYQQALGLGLQFLLWYDEGEERNRGNFPPRFSGRQFPNYSSELNVNALELEDSALYLCASSPWQGGGEQYFGPGTRLTVT.

The chain uses TRBV9 and TRBJ1-1; perhaps TRBD1 as D (5 bases). V lost 3 bases, J lost 6 bases, and 12 bases lay in between. The CDR3 covers 13 residues. The germline gives CDR1 SGDLS, CDR2 YYNGEE. CDR3 nucleotide sequence: TGTGCCAGCAGCGCAAACAGGATATCTGAAGCTTTCTTT. This codes for CASSANRISEAFF.

The chain uses TRBV5-6 and TRBJ1-4; D is uncertain. Germline lookup yields CDR1 SGHDT and CDR2 YYEEEE. The CDR3 sequence is 15 residues long. The V end was cut by 0 bases, the J end by 8 bases, with 14 bases between. The CDR3 protein is CASSLAQEIVEKLFF. The CDR3 coding sequence is TGTGCCAGCAGCTTGGCCCAGGAAATCGTGGAAAAACTGTTTTTT.

This clone appeared once. V and J are TRBV3-1 (or the pseudogene TRBV3-2) and TRBJ2-3; 8 bases are a match to TRBD2. This CDR3 region has 15 residues. Germline trimming cut 1 base from V and 5 bases from J; bases unmatched to any gene: 5. Germline loops: CDR1 LGHDT, CDR2 YNNKEL (reference sequence). The CDR3 DNA is TGTGCCAGCAGCCAAGCGGGGGGGCGGAAAGATACGCAGTATTTT. It encodes CASSQAGGRKDTQYF.

J is TRBJ1-2 and V is TRBV5-1; D gene uncertain. From germline, CDR1 is SGHRS and CDR2 YFSETQ. CDR3 length: 14 residues. Trimming removed 0 bases from V and 5 bases from J, with 11 bases in between. The chain's CDR3 is CASSLEATTYGYTF. The CDR3 DNA reads TGCGCCAGCAGCTTGGAGGCCACAACTTATGGCTACACCTTC.

The chain employs TRBV7-2 and TRBJ1-1; unclear D gene. Between the trimmed V and J ends, which lost 0 bases and 2 bases, there was a span of 7 bases. The CDR3 spans 14 residues. The germline CDR1 and CDR2 sequences are SGHTA and FQGNSA. The CDR3 DNA reads TGTGCCAGCAGCTTAGCGATTCCTAACACTGAAGCTTTCTTT. This gives the protein CASSLAIPNTEAFF. Filled out from reference TRBV7-2 and TRBJ1-1, the complete variable domain reads GAGVSQSPSNKVTEKGKDVELRCDPISGHTALYWYRQSLGQGLEFLIYFQGNSAPDKSGLPSDRFSAERTGGSVSTLTIQRTQQEDSAVYLCASSLAIPNTEAFFGQGTRLTVV.

The rearrangement uses TRBV6-5 and TRBJ2-2; TRBD2 matches at 9 bases. The CDR3 covers 15 residues. V was clipped by 7 bases and J by 1 base; unmatched bases: 4. CDR1 is MNHEY and CDR2 is SVGAGI in the germline V gene. The CDR3 DNA reads as TGTGCCAGCATGAATAGCGGGAGGAACACCGGGGAGCTGTTTTTT. It translates to CASMNSGRNTGELFF.

V usage is TRBV18 and J usage is TRBJ2-3; 8 bases fit TRBD2. The V and J ends lost 6 bases and 5 bases, in that order; junction bases with no gene match: 7. Germline CDR1 reads KGHSH; CDR2 reads LQKENI. The CDR3 runs to 14 residues. The CDR3 spells CASSPGLDGDTQYF. CDR3 nucleotides: TGTGCCAGCTCCCCGGGACTAGATGGAGATACGCAGTATTTT.